This T cell receptor (beta chain) was obtained from a study of CD8 T cells in ankylosing spondylitis. As for this clonotype: No antigen is known for it. At one end, the junction sequence differs from germline, possibly due to a read error.

The germline V gene encodes CDR1 SGHRS and CDR2 YFSETQ. This CDR3 is 12 amino acids long. Quantitative 5'-RACE with molecular barcodes produced the TCR beta libraries. TCRdb independently ran MiXCR on the 5' RACE reads; one entry per CDR3 protein. In the table there are about 130,000 distinct CDR3 sequences, around 7% of which are singletons. Study-wide results and limits: Blood of patients with ankylosing spondylitis appeared to be characterized by a TCR beta motif of eight or nine highly homologous variants. A number of the motif variants had already been described in reactive arthritis synovial fluid and blood. Significant enrichment of disease-linked clones was reported in matched ankylosing spondylitis synovial fluid.

The TCR originated in a male donor with ankylosing spondylitis or in good health (not recorded which). The sample comprised blood, either unsorted or a sorted T cell fraction (not recorded which). V is TRBV5-1 and J is TRBJ2-3; 7 bases agree with TRBD1. The chain's CDR3 is CASRLDRDTQYF. In nucleotides, the CDR3 is TGCGCCAGCAGGTTGGACAGGGATACGCAGTATTTT.